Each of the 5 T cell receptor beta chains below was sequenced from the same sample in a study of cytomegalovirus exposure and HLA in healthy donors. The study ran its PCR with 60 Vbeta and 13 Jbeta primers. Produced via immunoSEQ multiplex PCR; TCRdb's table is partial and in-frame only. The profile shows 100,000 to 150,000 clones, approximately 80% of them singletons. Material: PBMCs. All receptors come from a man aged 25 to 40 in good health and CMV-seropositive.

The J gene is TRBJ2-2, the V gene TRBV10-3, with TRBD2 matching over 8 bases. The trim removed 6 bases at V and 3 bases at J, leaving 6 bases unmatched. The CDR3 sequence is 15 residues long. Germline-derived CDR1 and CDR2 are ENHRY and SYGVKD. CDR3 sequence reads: CAIRPGRGYTGELFF. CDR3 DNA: TGTGCCATCAGGCCCGGGAGGGGGTACACCGGGGAGCTGTTTTTT.

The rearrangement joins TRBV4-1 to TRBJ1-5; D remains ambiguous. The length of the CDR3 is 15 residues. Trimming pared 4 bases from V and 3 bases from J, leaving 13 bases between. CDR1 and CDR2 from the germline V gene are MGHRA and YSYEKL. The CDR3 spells CASSPLMGTNQPQHF. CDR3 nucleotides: TGCGCCAGCAGCCCCCTCATGGGCACCAATCAGCCCCAGCATTTT.

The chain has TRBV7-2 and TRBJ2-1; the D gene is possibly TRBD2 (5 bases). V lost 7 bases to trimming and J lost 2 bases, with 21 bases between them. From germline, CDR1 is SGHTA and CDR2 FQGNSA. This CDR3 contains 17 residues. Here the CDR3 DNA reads TGTGCCAGCACCCATAACGGGGAGAGATTGACCTACAATGAGCAGTTCTTC. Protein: CASTHNGERLTYNEQFF.

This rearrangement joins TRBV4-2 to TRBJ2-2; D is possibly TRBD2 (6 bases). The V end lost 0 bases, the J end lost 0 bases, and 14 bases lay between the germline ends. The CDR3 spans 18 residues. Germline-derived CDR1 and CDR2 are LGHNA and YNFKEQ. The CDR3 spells CASSQDGSGAANTGELFF. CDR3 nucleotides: TGTGCCAGCAGCCAAGATGGTTCGGGAGCCGCGAACACCGGGGAGCTGTTTTTT.

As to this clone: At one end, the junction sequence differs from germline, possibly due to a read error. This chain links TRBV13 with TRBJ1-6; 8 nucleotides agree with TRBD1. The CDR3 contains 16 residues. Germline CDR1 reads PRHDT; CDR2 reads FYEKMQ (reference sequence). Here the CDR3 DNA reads TGTGCCAGCAGCCTAGGACAGGGTTCCTATAATTCACCCCTCCACTTT. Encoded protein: CASSLGQGSYNSPLHF.